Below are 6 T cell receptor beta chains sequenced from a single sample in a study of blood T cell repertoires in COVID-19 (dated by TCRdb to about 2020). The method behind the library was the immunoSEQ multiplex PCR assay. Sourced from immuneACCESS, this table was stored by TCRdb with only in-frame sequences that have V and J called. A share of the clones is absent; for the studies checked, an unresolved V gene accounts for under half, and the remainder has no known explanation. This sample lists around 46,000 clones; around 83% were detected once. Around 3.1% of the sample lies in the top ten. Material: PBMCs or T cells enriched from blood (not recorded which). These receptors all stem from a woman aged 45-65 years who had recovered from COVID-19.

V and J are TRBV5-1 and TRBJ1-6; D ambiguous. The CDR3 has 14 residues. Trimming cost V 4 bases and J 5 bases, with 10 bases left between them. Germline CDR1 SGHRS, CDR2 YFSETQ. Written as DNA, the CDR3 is TGCGCCAGCAGCCGTACGCGGGATAATTCACCCCTCCACTTT. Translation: CASSRTRDNSPLHF.

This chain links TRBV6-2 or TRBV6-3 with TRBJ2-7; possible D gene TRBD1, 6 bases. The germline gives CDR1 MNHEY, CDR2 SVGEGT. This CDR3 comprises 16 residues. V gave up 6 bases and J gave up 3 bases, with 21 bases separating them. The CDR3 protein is CASSLLQGRFGYEQYF. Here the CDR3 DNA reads TGTGCCAGCAGCCTCCTACAGGGACGATTTGGCTACGAGCAGTACTTC.

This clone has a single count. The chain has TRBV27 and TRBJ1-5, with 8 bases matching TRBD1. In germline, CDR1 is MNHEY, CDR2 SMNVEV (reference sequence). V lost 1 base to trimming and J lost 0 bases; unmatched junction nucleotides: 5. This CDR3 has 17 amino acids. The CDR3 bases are TGTGCCAGCAGTTTATTATTCAGGGGGCTTAGCAATCAGCCCCAGCATTTT. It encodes CASSLLFRGLSNQPQHF.

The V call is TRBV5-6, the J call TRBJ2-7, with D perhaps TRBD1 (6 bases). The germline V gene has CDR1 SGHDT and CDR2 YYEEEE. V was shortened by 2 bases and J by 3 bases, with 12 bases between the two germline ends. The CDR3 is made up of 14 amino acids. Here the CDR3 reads CASSFRDKGYEQYF. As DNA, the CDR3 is TGTGCCAGCAGCTTCCGGGACAAAGGCTACGAGCAGTACTTC.

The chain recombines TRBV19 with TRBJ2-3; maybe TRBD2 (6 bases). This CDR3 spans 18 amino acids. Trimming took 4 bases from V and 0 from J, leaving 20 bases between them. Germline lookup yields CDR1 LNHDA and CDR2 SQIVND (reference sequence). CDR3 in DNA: TGTGCCAGTAGTAGATTCTCCGGGACTCAATCTAGCACAGATACGCAGTATTTT. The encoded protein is CASSRFSGTQSSTDTQYF. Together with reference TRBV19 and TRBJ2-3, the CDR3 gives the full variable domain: DGGITQSPKYLFRKEGQNVTLSCEQNLNHDAMYWYRQDPGQGLRLIYYSQIVNDFQKGDIAEGYSVSREKKESFPLTVTSAQKNPTAFYLCASSRFSGTQSSTDTQYFGPGTRLTVL.

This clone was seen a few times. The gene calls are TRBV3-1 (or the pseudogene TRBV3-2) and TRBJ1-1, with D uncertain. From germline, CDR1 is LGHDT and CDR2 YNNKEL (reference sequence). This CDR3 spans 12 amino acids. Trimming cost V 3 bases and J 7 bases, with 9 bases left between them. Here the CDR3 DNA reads TGTGCCAGCAGCCAGTTCAACTTTGAAGCTTTCTTT. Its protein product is CASSQFNFEAFF.